This record covers a single TCR beta chain. The sample belongs to a study of blood T cell repertoires in COVID-19. At the level of the study: The samples span acute and convalescent COVID-19 from the United States, Italy and Spain.

Per the original data handling: Amplification with reference gene primers provided the estimates of nucleated cell counts. TCRdb's copy holds only in-frame clones and misses some; the assay was immunoSEQ multiplex PCR. That table gives V, J and clone size, and the DNA gave D and trimming. Of around 100,000 clones detected, approximately 90% appear once; the ten largest clones hold 0.97%. The CDR3 is 15 residues long. Per germline, CDR1 MNHEY and CDR2 SVGAGI. V shed 6 bases and J shed 8 bases, with 20 bases lying between them. The chain combines TRBV6-5 with TRBJ2-1; possibly TRBD2 for D (5 bases). The clonotype was recovered from a man in his 60s with acute or convalescent COVID-19. The sequenced material came from peripheral blood. The CDR3 is CASRTGAAPRDEQFF. DNA for the CDR3: TGTGCCAGCAGGACCGGAGCGGCCCCCCGCGATGAGCAGTTCTTC.